The source of this TCR beta chain is a study of T-cell memory formation after mild COVID-19. Study-level background: TCR clustering was largely donor specific.

From the 5' RACE reads, TCRdb called clonotypes with MiXCR, one entry per CDR3 protein. The sample contains around 320,000 distinct CDR3 sequences, approximately 27% of which appear only once. The V gene lost 8 bases and the J gene lost 9 bases, with 7 bases spanning the gap. Germline V gene sequence: CDR1 SNHLY, CDR2 FYNNEI. The CDR3 is 9 amino acids. Study-level points and caveats: There were some responding clones in pre-infection memory, which suggested that cross-reactive memory had joined.

To note about this clonotype: Its specificity is not known.

The sequencing sample was made of PBMCs or a T cell subset sorted from them (not recorded which). The chain employs TRBV2 and TRBJ2-5; D is undetermined. The TCR was taken from an adult woman who had mild COVID-19 (a few samples of this study predate the infection). Cell type and time point are not known. The CDR3 sequence: CASGEAQYF. DNA of the CDR3: TGTGCCAGCGGCGAGGCCCAGTACTTC.